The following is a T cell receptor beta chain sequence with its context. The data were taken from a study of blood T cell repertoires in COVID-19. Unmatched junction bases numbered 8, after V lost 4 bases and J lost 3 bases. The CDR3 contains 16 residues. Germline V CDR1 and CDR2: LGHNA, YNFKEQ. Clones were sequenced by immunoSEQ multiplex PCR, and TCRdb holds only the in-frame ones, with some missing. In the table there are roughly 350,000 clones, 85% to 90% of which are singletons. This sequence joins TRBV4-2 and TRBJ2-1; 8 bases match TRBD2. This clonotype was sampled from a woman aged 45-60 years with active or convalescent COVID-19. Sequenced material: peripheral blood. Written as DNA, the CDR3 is TGTGCCAGCAGCCCAAGCGGGAGTATCTTCTACAATGAGCAGTTCTTC. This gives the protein CASSPSGSIFYNEQFF.